This T cell receptor beta chain comes out of a study of response to subunit inactivated influenza vaccine. This CDR3 is 15 amino acids long. Germline values: CDR1 MNHEY, CDR2 SVGEGT. With 8 bases removed from V and 2 bases from J, the gap between germline ends came to 19 bases. TCRdb reanalysed the RT-PCR reads using MiXCR and keeps one entry per CDR3 protein. The sample has some 570,000 distinct CDR3 sequences, approximately 11% seen once. The same sample was also studied in work on T cells expressing NK-cell markers. This second study notes: TCR beta cDNA was generated via 5'RACE template switching incorporating UMIs.

Material: PBMCs from blood, obtained on the day of vaccination. The sequence derives from a man aged 50 to 59 who received an inactivated influenza vaccine. V is TRBV6-2 or TRBV6-3 and J is TRBJ2-7, with D maybe TRBD2 (5 bases). CDR3 in amino acids: CASFSLRDLTYEQYF. The CDR3 region has the DNA TGTGCCAGCTTCTCGCTCCGGGATTTAACCTACGAGCAGTACTTC.